This T cell receptor beta chain was sequenced during a study of shared clonotypes between healthy human individuals. Remarks on this clone: A far larger clone lies a single base away; this is likely a read error. The sample has other DNA sequences that encode this CDR3 too.

V was clipped by 0 bases and J by 5 bases, with 17 bases between them. CDR3 length: 16 residues. Germline CDR1 and CDR2: LGHNA and YNFKEQ. The repertoire was sequenced with immunoSEQ multiplex PCR; TCRdb's copy has only in-frame clones and lacks some. The sample contains about 490,000 clones, around 78% of which appear only once. The origin of this receptor is a woman in her thirties or forties in good health. Some clones in this sample may be carry-over from other donors' samples. Input material: PBMCs. The chain employs TRBV4-2 and TRBJ2-7, with D possibly being TRBD1 or TRBD2 (5 bases each). In DNA form, the CDR3 reads TGTGCCAGCAGCCAAGATGAGGGGCAGGGCGTCGACGAGCAGTACTTC. Translating it yields CASSQDEGQGVDEQYF.